Reported below is one T cell receptor beta chain. The source of the sample is a study of blood T cell repertoires in COVID-19. Across the whole study: Samples of COVID-19 (acute and convalescent) were obtained from the United States, Italy and Spain.

Measured with immunoSEQ multiplex PCR; TCRdb has only the in-frame clones, and not every one. In the table there are 130,000 to 150,000 clones, almost 90% of which are singletons. The ends lost 0 bases at V and 2 bases at J; junction bases unmatched: 0. Germline V CDR1 and CDR2: KGHSH, LQKENI. The CDR3 sequence is 15 residues long. The V and J genes are TRBV18 and TRBJ2-7; 11 bases map to TRBD2. The sequenced material came from peripheral blood. This sequence originates from a man aged 45-65 years with active or convalescent COVID-19. The CDR3 nucleotides are TGTGCCAGCTCACCACCGGGACTAGCGGCCTACGAGCAGTACTTC. It yields the protein CASSPPGLAAYEQYF.